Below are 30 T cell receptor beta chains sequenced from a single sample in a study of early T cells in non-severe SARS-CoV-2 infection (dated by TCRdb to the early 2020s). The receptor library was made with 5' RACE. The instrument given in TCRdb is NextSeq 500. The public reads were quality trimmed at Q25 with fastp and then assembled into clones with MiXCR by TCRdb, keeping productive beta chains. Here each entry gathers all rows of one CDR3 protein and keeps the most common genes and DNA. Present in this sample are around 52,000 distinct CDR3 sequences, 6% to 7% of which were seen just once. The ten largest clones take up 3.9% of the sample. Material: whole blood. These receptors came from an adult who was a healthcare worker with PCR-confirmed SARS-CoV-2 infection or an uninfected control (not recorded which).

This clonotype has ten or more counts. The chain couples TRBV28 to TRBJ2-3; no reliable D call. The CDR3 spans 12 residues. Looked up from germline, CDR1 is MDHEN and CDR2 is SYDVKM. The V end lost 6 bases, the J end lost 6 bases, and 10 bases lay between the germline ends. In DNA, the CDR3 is TGTGCCAGCAGGGTACATCTTGATACGCAGTATTTT. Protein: CASRVHLDTQYF.

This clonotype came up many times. CDR3 amino acids: CASSLRGRNDGELFF. The CDR3 DNA follows: TGTGCCAGCAGCTTAAGGGGGCGAAACGACGGGGAGCTGTTTTTT. The chain is built from TRBV11-2 and TRBJ2-2; TRBD1 agrees at 7 bases. Trimming took 2 bases from V and 7 from J; bases not matched to a gene: 7. This CDR3 spans 15 amino acids. The germline V gene has CDR1 SGHAT and CDR2 FQNNGV. The full variable domain, completed using reference TRBV11-2 and TRBJ2-2, is EAGVAQSPRYKIIEKRQSVAFWCNPISGHATLYWYQQILGQGPKLLIQFQNNGVVDDSQLPKDRFSAERLKGVDSTLKIQPAKLEDSAVYLCASSLRGRNDGELFFGEGSRLTVL.

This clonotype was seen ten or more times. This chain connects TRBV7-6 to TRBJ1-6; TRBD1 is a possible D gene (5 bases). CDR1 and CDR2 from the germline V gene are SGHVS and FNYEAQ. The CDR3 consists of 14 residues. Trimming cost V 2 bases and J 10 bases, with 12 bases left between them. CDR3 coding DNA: TGTGCCAGCAGCTTAAATGGAGGGGAATCACCCCTCCACTTT. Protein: CASSLNGGESPLHF.

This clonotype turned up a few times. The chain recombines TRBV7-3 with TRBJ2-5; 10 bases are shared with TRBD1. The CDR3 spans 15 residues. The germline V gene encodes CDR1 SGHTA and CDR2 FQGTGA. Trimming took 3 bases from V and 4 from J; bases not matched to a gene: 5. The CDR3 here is CASSLPGQGRETQYF. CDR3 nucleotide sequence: TGTGCCAGCAGCTTGCCGGGACAGGGGAGAGAGACCCAGTACTTC.

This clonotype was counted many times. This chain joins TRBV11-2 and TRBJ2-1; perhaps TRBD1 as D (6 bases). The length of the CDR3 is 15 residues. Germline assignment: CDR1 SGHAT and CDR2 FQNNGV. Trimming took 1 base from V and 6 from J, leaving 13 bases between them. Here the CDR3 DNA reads TGTGCCAGCAGCTTAGCTGGGGACACAGGCAATGAGCAGTTCTTC. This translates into CASSLAGDTGNEQFF. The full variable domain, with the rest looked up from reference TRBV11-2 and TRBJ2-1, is EAGVAQSPRYKIIEKRQSVAFWCNPISGHATLYWYQQILGQGPKLLIQFQNNGVVDDSQLPKDRFSAERLKGVDSTLKIQPAKLEDSAVYLCASSLAGDTGNEQFFGPGTRLTVL.

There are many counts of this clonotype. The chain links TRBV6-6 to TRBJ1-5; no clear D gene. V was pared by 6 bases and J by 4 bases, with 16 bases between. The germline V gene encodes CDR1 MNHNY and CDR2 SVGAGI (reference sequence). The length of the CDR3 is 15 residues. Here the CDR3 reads CASSKVDQANQPQHF. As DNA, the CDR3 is TGTGCCAGCAGCAAAGTCGACCAGGCAAATCAGCCCCAGCATTTT.

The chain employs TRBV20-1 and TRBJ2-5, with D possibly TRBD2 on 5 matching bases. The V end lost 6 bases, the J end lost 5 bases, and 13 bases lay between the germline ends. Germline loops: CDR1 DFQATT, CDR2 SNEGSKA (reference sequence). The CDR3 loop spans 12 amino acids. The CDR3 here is CSAGVTSETQYF. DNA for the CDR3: TGCAGTGCCGGGGTTACCTCGGAGACCCAGTACTTC.

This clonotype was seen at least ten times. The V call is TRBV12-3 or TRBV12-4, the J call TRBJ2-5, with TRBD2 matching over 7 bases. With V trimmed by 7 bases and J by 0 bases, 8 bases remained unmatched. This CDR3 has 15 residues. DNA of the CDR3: TGTGCCAGCAAGGGGACTACCTCAAACCAAGAGACCCAGTACTTC. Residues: CASKGTTSNQETQYF.

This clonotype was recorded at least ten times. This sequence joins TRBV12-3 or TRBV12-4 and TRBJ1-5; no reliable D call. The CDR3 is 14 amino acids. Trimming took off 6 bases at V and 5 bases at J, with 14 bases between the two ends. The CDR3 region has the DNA TGTGCCAGCAGCGAGGCGCTTCACCATCAGCCCCAGCATTTT. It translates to CASSEALHHQPQHF.

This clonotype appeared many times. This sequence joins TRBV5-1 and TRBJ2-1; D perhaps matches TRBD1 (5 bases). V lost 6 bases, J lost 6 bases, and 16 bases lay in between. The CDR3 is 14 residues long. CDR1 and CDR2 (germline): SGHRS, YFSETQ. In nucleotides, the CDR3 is TGCGCCAGCACCGGCCAGGGTTGGGCCAATGAGCAGTTCTTC. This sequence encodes CASTGQGWANEQFF. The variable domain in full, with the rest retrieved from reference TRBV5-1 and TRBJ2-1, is KAGVTQTPRYLIKTRGQQVTLSCSPISGHRSVSWYQQTPGQGLQFLFEYFSETQRNKGNFPGRFSGRQFSNSRSEMNVSTLELGDSALYLCASTGQGWANEQFFGPGTRLTVL.

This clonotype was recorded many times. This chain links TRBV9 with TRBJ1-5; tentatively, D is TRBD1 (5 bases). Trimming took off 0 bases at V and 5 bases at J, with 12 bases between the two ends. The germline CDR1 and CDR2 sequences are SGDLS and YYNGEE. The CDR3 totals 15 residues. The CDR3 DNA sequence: TGTGCCAGCAGCGTAGGGCAAGGCAGGGATCAGCCCCAGCATTTT. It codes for CASSVGQGRDQPQHF.

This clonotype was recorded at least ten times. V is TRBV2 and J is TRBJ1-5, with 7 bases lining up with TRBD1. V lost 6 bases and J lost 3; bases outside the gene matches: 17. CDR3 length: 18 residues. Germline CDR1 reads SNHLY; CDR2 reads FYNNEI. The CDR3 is CASSNPSTGTVFNQPQHF. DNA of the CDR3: TGTGCCAGCAGCAACCCCTCCACAGGGACAGTCTTCAATCAGCCCCAGCATTTT.

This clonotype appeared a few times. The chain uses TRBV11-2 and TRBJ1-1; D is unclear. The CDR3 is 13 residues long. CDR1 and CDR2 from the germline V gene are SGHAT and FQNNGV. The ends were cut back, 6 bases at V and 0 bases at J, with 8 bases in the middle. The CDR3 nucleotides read TGTGCCAGCAGGTCGTATCTGAACACTGAAGCTTTCTTT. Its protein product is CASRSYLNTEAFF.

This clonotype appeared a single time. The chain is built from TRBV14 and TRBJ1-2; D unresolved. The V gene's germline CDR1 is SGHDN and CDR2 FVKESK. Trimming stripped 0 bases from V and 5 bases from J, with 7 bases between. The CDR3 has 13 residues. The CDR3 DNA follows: TGTGCCAGCAGCCAAGACAGACTATATGGCTACACCTTC. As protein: CASSQDRLYGYTF. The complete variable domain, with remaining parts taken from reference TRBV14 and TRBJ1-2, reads EAGVTQFPSHSVIEKGQTVTLRCDPISGHDNLYWYRRVMGKEIKFLLHFVKESKQDESGMPNNRFLAERTGGTYSTLKVQPAELEDSGVYFCASSQDRLYGYTFGSGTRLTVV.

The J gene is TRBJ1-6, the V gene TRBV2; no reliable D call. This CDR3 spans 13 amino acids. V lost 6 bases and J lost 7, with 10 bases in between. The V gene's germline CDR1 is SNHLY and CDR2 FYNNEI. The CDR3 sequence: CASSPGANSPLHF. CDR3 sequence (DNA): TGTGCCAGCAGCCCGGGAGCGAATTCACCCCTCCACTTT.

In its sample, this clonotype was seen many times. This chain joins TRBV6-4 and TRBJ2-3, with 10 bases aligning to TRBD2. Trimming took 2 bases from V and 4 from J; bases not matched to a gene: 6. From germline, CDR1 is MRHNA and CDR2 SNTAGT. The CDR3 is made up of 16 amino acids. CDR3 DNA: TGTGCCAGCAGTGACAGGGCTAGCGGGGGACCAGATACGCAGTATTTT. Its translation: CASSDRASGGPDTQYF.

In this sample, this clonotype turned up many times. The CDR3 region has the DNA TGTGCCAGCAGTTACTCGATTCCCAGGACAGAACTGAACACTGAAGCTTTCTTT. Translation: CASSYSIPRTELNTEAFF. The genes are TRBV6-2 or TRBV6-3 and TRBJ1-1, with D tentatively TRBD1 (6 bases). The CDR3 is 18 residues long. Germline assignment: CDR1 MNHEY and CDR2 SVGEGT. Deletions cut 0 bases from V and 0 bases from J, with 17 bases between.

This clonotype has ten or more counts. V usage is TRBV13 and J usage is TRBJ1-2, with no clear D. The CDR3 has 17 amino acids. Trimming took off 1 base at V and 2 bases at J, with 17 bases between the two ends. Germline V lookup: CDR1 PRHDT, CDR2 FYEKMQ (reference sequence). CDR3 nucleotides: TGTGCCAGCAGCTTAGCTTCTTACGTCAACGTCAACTATGGCTACACCTTC. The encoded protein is CASSLASYVNVNYGYTF.

The CDR3 sequence is CASSLDREYDEQFF. The CDR3 DNA follows: TGCGCCAGCAGCCTTGACAGGGAGTACGATGAGCAGTTCTTC. V and J are TRBV4-3 and TRBJ2-1; 7 nucleotides match TRBD1. From germline, CDR1 is LGHNA and CDR2 YSLEER. The V and J ends lost 4 bases and 8 bases, in that order; junction bases with no gene match: 8. The CDR3 runs to 14 residues.

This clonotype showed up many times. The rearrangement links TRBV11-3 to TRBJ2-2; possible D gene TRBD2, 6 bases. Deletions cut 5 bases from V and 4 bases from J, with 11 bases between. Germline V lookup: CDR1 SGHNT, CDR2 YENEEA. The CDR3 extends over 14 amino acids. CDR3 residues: CASSPRDFTGELFF. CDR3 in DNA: TGTGCCAGCAGCCCCCGGGACTTCACCGGGGAGCTGTTTTTT.

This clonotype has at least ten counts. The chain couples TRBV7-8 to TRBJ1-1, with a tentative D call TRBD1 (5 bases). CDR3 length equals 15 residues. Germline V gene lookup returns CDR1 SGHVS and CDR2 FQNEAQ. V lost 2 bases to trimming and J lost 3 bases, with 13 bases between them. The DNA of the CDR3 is TGTGCCAGCAGCTTAATGACATTGGGGGACACTGAAGCTTTCTTT. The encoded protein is CASSLMTLGDTEAFF.

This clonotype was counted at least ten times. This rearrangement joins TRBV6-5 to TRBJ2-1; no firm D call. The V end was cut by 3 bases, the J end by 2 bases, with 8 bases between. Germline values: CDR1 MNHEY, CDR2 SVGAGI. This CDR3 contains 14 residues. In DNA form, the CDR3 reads TGTGCCAGCAGTTATACCCCCCCCTACAATGAGCAGTTCTTC. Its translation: CASSYTPPYNEQFF.

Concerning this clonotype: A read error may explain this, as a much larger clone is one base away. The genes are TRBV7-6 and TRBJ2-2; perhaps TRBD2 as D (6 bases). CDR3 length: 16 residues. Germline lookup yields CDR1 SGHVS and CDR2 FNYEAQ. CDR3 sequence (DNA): TGTGCCAGCAGCTTAGTTGGGACTCCGAACACCGGGGAGCCGTTTTTT. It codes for CASSLVGTPNTGEPFF.

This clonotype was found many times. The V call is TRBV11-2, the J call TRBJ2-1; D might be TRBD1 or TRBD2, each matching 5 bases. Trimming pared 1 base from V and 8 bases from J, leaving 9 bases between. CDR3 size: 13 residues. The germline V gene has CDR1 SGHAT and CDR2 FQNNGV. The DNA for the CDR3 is TGTGCCAGCAGCTTAGTGAGGGGAGATGAGCAGTTCTTC. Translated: CASSLVRGDEQFF.

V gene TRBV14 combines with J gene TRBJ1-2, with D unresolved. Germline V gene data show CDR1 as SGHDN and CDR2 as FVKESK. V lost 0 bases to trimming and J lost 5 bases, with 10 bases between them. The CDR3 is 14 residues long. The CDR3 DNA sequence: TGTGCCAGCAGCCAAGATACAAAGGGATATGGCTACACCTTC. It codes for CASSQDTKGYGYTF. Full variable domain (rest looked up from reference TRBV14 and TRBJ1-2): EAGVTQFPSHSVIEKGQTVTLRCDPISGHDNLYWYRRVMGKEIKFLLHFVKESKQDESGMPNNRFLAERTGGTYSTLKVQPAELEDSGVYFCASSQDTKGYGYTFGSGTRLTVV.

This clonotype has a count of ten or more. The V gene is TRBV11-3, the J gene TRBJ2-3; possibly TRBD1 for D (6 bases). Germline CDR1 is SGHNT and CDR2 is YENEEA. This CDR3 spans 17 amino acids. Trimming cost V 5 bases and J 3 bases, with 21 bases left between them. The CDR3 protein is CASSLDSGDPSTDTQYF. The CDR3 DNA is TGTGCCAGCAGCCTCGACTCAGGGGACCCATCAACAGATACGCAGTATTTT.

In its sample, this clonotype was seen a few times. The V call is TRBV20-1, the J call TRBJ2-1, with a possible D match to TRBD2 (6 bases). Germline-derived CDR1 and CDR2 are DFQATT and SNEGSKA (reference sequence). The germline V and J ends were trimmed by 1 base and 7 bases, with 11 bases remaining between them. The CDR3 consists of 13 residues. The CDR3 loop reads CSARVRRENEQFF. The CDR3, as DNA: TGCAGTGCTAGAGTAAGGAGGGAAAATGAGCAGTTCTTC.

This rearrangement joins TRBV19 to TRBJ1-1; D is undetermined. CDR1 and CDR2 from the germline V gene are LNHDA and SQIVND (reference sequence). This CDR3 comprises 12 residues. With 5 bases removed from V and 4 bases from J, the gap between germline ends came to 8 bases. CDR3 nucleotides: TGTGCCAGTAGTCATTTTGGCACTGAAGCTTTCTTT. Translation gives CASSHFGTEAFF. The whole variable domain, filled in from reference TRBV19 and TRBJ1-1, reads DGGITQSPKYLFRKEGQNVTLSCEQNLNHDAMYWYRQDPGQGLRLIYYSQIVNDFQKGDIAEGYSVSREKKESFPLTVTSAQKNPTAFYLCASSHFGTEAFFGQGTRLTVV.

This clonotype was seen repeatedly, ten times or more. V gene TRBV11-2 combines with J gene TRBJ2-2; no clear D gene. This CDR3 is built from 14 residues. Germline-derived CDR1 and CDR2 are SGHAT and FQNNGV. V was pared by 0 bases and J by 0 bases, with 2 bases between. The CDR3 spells CASSLEANTGELFF. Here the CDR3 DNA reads TGTGCCAGCAGCTTAGAAGCGAACACCGGGGAGCTGTTTTTT.

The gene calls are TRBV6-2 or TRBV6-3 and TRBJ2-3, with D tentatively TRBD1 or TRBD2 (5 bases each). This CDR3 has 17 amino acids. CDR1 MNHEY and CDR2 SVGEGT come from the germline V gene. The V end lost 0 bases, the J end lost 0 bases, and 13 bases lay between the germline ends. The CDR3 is CASSYSLSGASTDTQYF. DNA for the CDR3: TGTGCCAGCAGTTACTCTCTCTCCGGGGCTAGCACAGATACGCAGTATTTT.